The 9 T cell receptor beta chains in this list originate from one sample, sequenced in a study of low-dose radiotherapy and immunotherapy resistance in tumors. Primers used for first-strand cDNA, a TRAV- and TRBV-specific set, covered both alpha and beta chains. TCR amplification used 20 PCR cycles, a constant-region primer and a V-primer adapter. TCRdb called the reads again in MiXCR, with one record for every CDR3 protein. The data hold around 60,000 distinct CDR3 sequences, with 20% to 25% observed a single time. Time point in this sample: after trial treatment. Treatment: LDRT plus nivolumab, ipilimumab, low-dose cyclophosphamide and aspirin (RACIN trial). Material: PBMCs, obtained after low-dose radiotherapy plus immunotherapy. Source of these receptors: a male donor with prostate cancer.

In its sample, this clonotype was seen a few times. V and J are TRBV5-1 and TRBJ2-3, with 8 bases identical to TRBD1. J gave up 10 bases and V 0 bases, and 7 bases lay outside the gene matches. CDR3 length equals 14 residues. Per germline, CDR1 SGHRS and CDR2 YFSETQ. CDR3 coding DNA: TGCGCCAGCAGCTTGGGTCCAGGGGGCATTTCGCAGTATTTT. Residues: CASSLGPGGISQYF.

This clonotype has ten or more counts. The chain recombines TRBV6-6 with TRBJ1-3; 8 positions agree with TRBD1. The CDR3 extends over 15 amino acids. Trimming removed 7 bases from V and 4 bases from J; junction bases left unmatched: 9. Germline V CDR1 and CDR2: MNHNY, SVGAGI (reference sequence). CDR3 in amino acids: CASNVDRESGNTIYF. CDR3 in DNA: TGTGCCAGCAATGTGGACAGGGAATCCGGAAACACCATATATTTT.

Ten or more counts support this clonotype. The chain couples TRBV2 to TRBJ1-2; a possible D gene is TRBD1 (5 bases). The CDR3 is made up of 16 amino acids. The V gene lost 2 bases and the J gene lost 2 bases, with 15 bases spanning the gap. Germline CDR1 is SNHLY and CDR2 is FYNNEI. The CDR3 sequence is CASSEMGQPPNYGYTF. DNA for the CDR3: TGTGCCAGCAGTGAAATGGGGCAACCTCCCAACTATGGCTACACCTTC. The entire variable domain, with the rest obtained from reference TRBV2 and TRBJ1-2, is as follows: EPEVTQTPSHQVTQMGQEVILRCVPISNHLYFYWYRQILGQKVEFLVSFYNNEISEKSEIFDDQFSVERPDGSNFTLKIRSTKLEDSAMYFCASSEMGQPPNYGYTFGSGTRLTVV.

This clonotype has a handful of counts. The rearrangement uses TRBV20-1 and TRBJ2-7; D is possibly TRBD1 (5 bases). V was trimmed by 7 bases and J by 0 bases, leaving 7 bases between them. CDR3 length: 11 residues. Germline CDR1 reads DFQATT; CDR2 reads SNEGSKA (reference sequence). The DNA of the CDR3 is TGCAGTGGACAGATCTCCTACGAGCAGTACTTC. This encodes CSGQISYEQYF.

This clonotype was recorded at least ten times. The chain uses TRBV5-6 and TRBJ2-3, with 8 positions matching TRBD2. V gave up 4 bases and J gave up 5 bases; unmatched junction bases: 3. This CDR3 has 13 amino acids. CDR1 is SGHDT and CDR2 is YYEEEE in the germline V gene. The CDR3 spells CASSPRGGDTQYF. The DNA of the CDR3 is TGTGCCAGCAGCCCCCGGGGGGGAGATACGCAGTATTTT.

This clonotype showed up many times. The chain recombines TRBV6-2 or TRBV6-3 with TRBJ2-1; 16 nucleotides line up with TRBD2. The germline V gene encodes CDR1 MNHEY and CDR2 SVGEGT. CDR3 length: 16 residues. V lost 6 bases, J lost 6 bases, and 5 bases stayed unmatched. The CDR3 sequence: CASSGGLAGGRNEQFF. CDR3 nucleotide sequence: TGTGCCAGCAGCGGGGGACTAGCGGGGGGGCGCAATGAGCAGTTCTTC.

This clonotype was seen only a few times. The chain carries TRBV19 and TRBJ2-1; 8 nucleotides line up with TRBD2. The CDR3 runs to 14 residues. Per the germline V gene, CDR1 is LNHDA and CDR2 is SQIVND (reference sequence). V trimming: 5 bases; J trimming: 4 bases; junction bases outside the gene matches: 4. The CDR3 nucleotides read TGTGCCAGTAGTCCCGGGGGGGGTTACAATGAGCAGTTCTTC. Translation gives CASSPGGGYNEQFF.

This clonotype was observed many times. J is TRBJ2-2 and V is TRBV6-2 or TRBV6-3, with D perhaps TRBD2 (5 bases). The V gene lost 7 bases and the J gene lost 4 bases, with 19 bases spanning the gap. Germline V gene sequence: CDR1 MNHEY, CDR2 SVGEGT. The CDR3 extends over 16 amino acids. The DNA for the CDR3 is TGTGCCAGCACCTTCTCGGGGATCGGGATCACCGGGGAGCTGTTTTTT. Protein sequence: CASTFSGIGITGELFF.

This clonotype was observed a few times. The CDR3 sequence is CASSSPFGGRYEQYF. CDR3 in DNA: TGTGCCAGCAGTTCGCCCTTCGGGGGCCGGTACGAGCAGTACTTC. The V call is TRBV28, the J call TRBJ2-7, with D possibly called TRBD1 or TRBD2 (6 bases each). Trimming stripped 4 bases from V and 4 bases from J, with 17 bases between. Germline CDR1 MDHEN, CDR2 SYDVKM. The CDR3 has 15 amino acids.